This record looks at one T cell receptor beta chain sequence and its context. In the original processing: Estimation of nucleated cell counts relied on the amplification of reference gene primers. Profiling relied on immunoSEQ multiplex PCR, and the TCRdb table lists in-frame clones only, not all of them. Clone size and V and J calls were adopted from that table, with D and trimming inferred from the DNA. Of about 230,000 clones listed, 70% to 85% are singletons. The sample is drawn from a study of blood T cell repertoires in COVID-19. At the level of the study: From the United States, Italy and Spain came samples of acute and convalescent COVID-19. Sample material is recorded as cDNA or gDNA derived from T cells, B-cell-depleted T cells, or PBMCs.

The CDR3 has 18 amino acids. V was pared by 0 bases and J by 6 bases, with 10 bases of the junction left unmatched. Looked up from germline, CDR1 is MNHEY and CDR2 is SMNVEV (reference sequence). The origin of this receptor is a man aged 40-55 years who had recovered from COVID-19. The chain recombines TRBV27 with TRBJ2-2; 10 bases map to TRBD1. Sequenced sample: peripheral blood. CDR3 sequence: CASSLSTRDRGWAGELFF. The CDR3, as DNA: TGTGCCAGCAGTTTATCGACTAGGGACAGGGGTTGGGCCGGGGAGCTGTTTTTT.